A single sample is the source of the 29 T cell receptor beta chains below, sequenced in a study of memory CD4+ T cells and cytomegalovirus serostatus. Single viable CD3+CD4+CD8-CD45RO+ cells were sorted as the memory CD4+ T cells. Profiled with immunoSEQ multiplex PCR; TCRdb holds only in-frame clones, not every one. The repertoire includes over 40,000 clones, around 76% of them detected once, and about 1.1% sits in the top ten. Input material: memory CD4+ T cells from blood. These TCRs come from an adult in good health and CMV-seropositive.

The V gene is TRBV2, the J gene TRBJ2-7; the D call may be TRBD1 or TRBD2 (6 bases each). Germline CDR1 and CDR2: SNHLY and FYNNEI. The CDR3 runs 14 residues. V was trimmed by 2 bases and J by 7 bases, leaving 15 bases between them. The CDR3 sequence is CASSENRARGEQYF. The CDR3 nucleotides read TGTGCCAGCAGTGAAAACAGGGCACGGGGGGAGCAGTACTTC.

This chain connects TRBV9 to TRBJ1-5; 7 bases line up with TRBD1. The junction had 21 bases not matched to a gene; V was cut back by 10 bases and J by 2 bases. Germline assignment: CDR1 SGDLS and CDR2 YYNGEE. The CDR3 spans 18 residues. CDR3 residues: CARRVEGAGPGGNQPQHF. The CDR3 DNA sequence: TGTGCCCGCCGCGTCGAGGGGGCGGGGCCTGGGGGCAATCAGCCCCAGCATTTT.

The rearrangement uses TRBV20-1 and TRBJ2-7; D is unresolved. Germline V gene lookup returns CDR1 DFQATT and CDR2 SNEGSKA (reference sequence). Trimming cost V 6 bases and J 2 bases, with 5 bases left between them. The CDR3 consists of 10 residues. CDR3 amino acids: CSAGTYEQYF. CDR3 DNA sequence: TGCAGTGCGGGGACCTACGAGCAGTACTTC.

The chain recombines TRBV5-1 with TRBJ1-1, with 8 positions matching TRBD1. Unmatched junction bases numbered 9, after V lost 6 bases and J lost 8 bases. The length of the CDR3 is 13 residues. CDR1 is SGHRS and CDR2 is YFSETQ in the germline V gene. The DNA for the CDR3 is TGCGCCAGCACCAACAACGGACAGGGCGAAGCTTTCTTT. This sequence encodes CASTNNGQGEAFF.

The genes are TRBV27 and TRBJ1-2; 7 bases are shared with TRBD1. After removal of 4 bases from V and 6 bases from J, the junction contained 17 bases not matched to a gene. The CDR3 is 17 amino acids. Germline CDR1 and CDR2: MNHEY and SMNVEV (reference sequence). The CDR3 region is CASSYTGEEALRNGYTF. In nucleotides, the CDR3 is TGTGCCAGCAGTTATACAGGGGAGGAAGCCCTACGAAATGGCTACACCTTC.

The chain recombines TRBV10-1 with TRBJ2-3; perhaps TRBD1 as D (6 bases). Trimming shortened V by 2 bases and J by 2 bases, and 14 bases separated the two germline ends. CDR3 length equals 16 residues. Per germline, CDR1 WNHNN and CDR2 SYGVQD (reference sequence). The CDR3 DNA reads TGCGCCAGCAGTGAGAAGATGGGGGCCCACACAGATACGCAGTATTTT. Its translation is CASSEKMGAHTDTQYF.

This rearrangement joins TRBV5-1 to TRBJ2-7; TRBD1 matches 9 bases. Germline values: CDR1 SGHRS, CDR2 YFSETQ. V trimming: 2 bases; J trimming: 3 bases; junction bases outside the gene matches: 3. The CDR3 runs 14 residues. The CDR3 sequence is CASSLGTGRYEQYF. The CDR3, as DNA: TGCGCCAGCAGCTTAGGGACAGGGCGCTACGAGCAGTACTTC. The full variable domain, with the rest looked up from reference TRBV5-1 and TRBJ2-7, is KAGVTQTPRYLIKTRGQQVTLSCSPISGHRSVSWYQQTPGQGLQFLFEYFSETQRNKGNFPGRFSGRQFSNSRSEMNVSTLELGDSALYLCASSLGTGRYEQYFGPGTRLTVT.

Regarding this clone: Mismatch with germline at one junction end may stem from a read error. The chain recombines TRBV7-2 with TRBJ2-3; TRBD1 might be the D (6 bases). The germline V gene encodes CDR1 SGHTA and CDR2 FQGNSA. The CDR3 consists of 15 residues. CDR3 amino acids: CASSSDSPSTDTQYF. The CDR3 DNA reads TGTGCAAGCAGCTCGGACAGTCCTAGCACAGATACGCAGTATTTT.

Details on this clone: Within the sample, other DNA sequences also encode this same CDR3. This chain links TRBV11-2 with TRBJ2-2, with D possibly matching TRBD2 (6 bases). Germline values: CDR1 SGHAT, CDR2 FQNNGV. This CDR3 contains 14 residues. Trimming stripped 4 bases from V and 0 bases from J, with 6 bases between. This chain's CDR3 is CASSWTTNTGELFF. CDR3 in DNA: TGTGCCAGCAGCTGGACTACGAACACCGGGGAGCTGTTTTTT.

By its share, this clone is medium-sized. Distinct nucleotide sequences in the sample also encode this CDR3. This chain uses TRBV6-6 with TRBJ1-5; the D is unclear. Germline CDR1 reads MNHNY; CDR2 reads SVGAGI (reference sequence). V lost 6 bases to trimming and J lost 6 bases, with 6 bases between them. This CDR3 has 11 amino acids. The CDR3, as DNA: TGTGCCAGCAGCCCAGGTCAGCCCCAGCATTTT. Amino acids: CASSPGQPQHF.

V is TRBV2 and J is TRBJ2-7, with TRBD1 matching over 8 bases. The CDR3 extends over 16 amino acids. Germline loops: CDR1 SNHLY, CDR2 FYNNEI. V was pared by 4 bases and J by 6 bases, with 14 bases of the junction left unmatched. Here the CDR3 DNA reads TGTGCCAGCAGTGCCGCCTCCGGGACAGGTCGCGGCGAGCAGTACTTC. Translated, it gives CASSAASGTGRGEQYF.

The rearrangement links TRBV4-3 to TRBJ2-3, with TRBD2 matching 12 bases. V was pared by 0 bases and J by 0 bases, with 10 bases of the junction left unmatched. The length of the CDR3 is 20 residues. Per the germline V gene, CDR1 is LGHNA and CDR2 is YSLEER. The CDR3 is CASSQDRTSGAVPSTDTQYF. The CDR3 region has the DNA TGCGCCAGCAGCCAAGATCGGACTAGCGGGGCGGTCCCCAGCACAGATACGCAGTATTTT.

In its sample, this clone was seen a few times. The V and J genes are TRBV5-1 and TRBJ2-3; no definite D call. The CDR3 is 14 residues long. The V end lost 1 base, the J end lost 2 bases, and 8 bases lay between the germline ends. CDR1 and CDR2 from the germline V gene are SGHRS and YFSETQ. This CDR3 reads CASSLNSDTDTQYF. CDR3 bases: TGCGCCAGCAGCTTGAACAGCGACACAGATACGCAGTATTTT.

The V gene is TRBV9, the J gene TRBJ1-1; D not resolved. The length of the CDR3 is 14 residues. V lost 0 bases to trimming and J lost 1 base, with 7 bases between them. The germline V gene has CDR1 SGDLS and CDR2 YYNGEE. DNA for the CDR3: TGTGCCAGCAGCGTAGCACGTTCGAACACTGAAGCTTTCTTT. Its translation is CASSVARSNTEAFF. Full variable domain (remainder filled in from reference TRBV9 and TRBJ1-1): DSGVTQTPKHLITATGQRVTLRCSPRSGDLSVYWYQQSLDQGLQFLIQYYNGEERAKGNILERFSAQQFPDLHSELNLSSLELGDSALYFCASSVARSNTEAFFGQGTRLTVV.

The chain links TRBV5-4 to TRBJ1-2; D might be TRBD1 (5 bases). This CDR3 has 16 residues. The V gene lost 4 bases and the J gene lost 3 bases, with 19 bases spanning the gap. Germline CDR1 and CDR2: SGHNT and YYREEE (reference sequence). The CDR3 spells CASSPPEGQGYYGYTF. Written as DNA, the CDR3 is TGTGCCAGCAGCCCCCCAGAAGGACAAGGATACTATGGCTACACCTTC.

The chain joins TRBV29-1 to TRBJ1-2; TRBD1 matches at 7 bases. Trimming took 5 bases from V and 6 from J; bases not matched to a gene: 9. Germline CDR1 and CDR2: SQVTM and ANQGSEA. This CDR3 contains 13 residues. The CDR3 loop reads CSVSGQEANGYTF. Here the CDR3 DNA reads TGCAGCGTTTCAGGACAGGAAGCGAATGGCTACACCTTC. The full variable domain, completed using reference TRBV29-1 and TRBJ1-2, is SAVISQKPSRDICQRGTSLTIQCQVDSQVTMMFWYRQQPGQSLTLIATANQGSEATYESGFVIDKFPISRPNLTFSTLTVSNMSPEDSSIYLCSVSGQEANGYTFGSGTRLTVV.

The chain is built from TRBV9 and TRBJ2-3; 9 bases are shared with TRBD2. The CDR3 covers 17 residues. Germline V gives CDR1 SGDLS, CDR2 YYNGEE. The J segment lost 3 bases and the V segment lost 3 bases, leaving 11 bases of the junction unmatched. The CDR3 here is CASSEGRGGGVTDTQYF. CDR3 nucleotides: TGTGCCAGCAGCGAGGGCCGAGGCGGGGGGGTGACAGATACGCAGTATTTT.

V is TRBV18 and J is TRBJ2-1, with 7 bases that match TRBD1. The CDR3 is 16 amino acids. Germline lookup yields CDR1 KGHSH and CDR2 LQKENI. V gave up 8 bases and J gave up 4 bases; unmatched junction bases: 14. CDR3 in amino acids: CASTRQTGLGYNEQFF. The CDR3 nucleotides are TGTGCCAGCACCCGACAGACAGGGTTAGGATACAATGAGCAGTTCTTC.

The chain joins TRBV28 to TRBJ2-2; D uncertain. The CDR3 runs to 15 residues. CDR1 is MDHEN and CDR2 is SYDVKM in the germline V gene. V shed 7 bases and J shed 0 bases, with 12 bases lying between them. The CDR3 sequence is CASILGTANTGELFF. The CDR3 nucleotides read TGTGCCAGCATACTCGGTACGGCGAACACCGGGGAGCTGTTTTTT.

The rearrangement uses TRBV18 and TRBJ2-5; D gene ambiguous. This CDR3 region has 14 residues. Trimming took off 4 bases at V and 0 bases at J, with 9 bases between the two ends. Germline V CDR1 and CDR2: KGHSH, LQKENI. CDR3 bases: TGTGCCAGCTCACTTACAGAGTACCAAGAGACCCAGTACTTC. It codes for CASSLTEYQETQYF.

This clone appeared a few times. The chain recombines TRBV29-1 with TRBJ1-5, with D unclear. The CDR3 runs to 13 residues. Germline V CDR1 and CDR2: SQVTM, ANQGSEA. Deletions cut 4 bases from V and 7 bases from J, with 14 bases between. The CDR3 sequence: CSVGSSFGQPQHF. CDR3 DNA sequence: TGCAGCGTTGGATCCAGTTTCGGGCAGCCCCAGCATTTT.

The chain uses TRBV5-1 and TRBJ1-2; possible D gene TRBD1, 5 bases. V was cut by 0 bases and J by 8 bases, with 11 bases left in between. This CDR3 contains 13 residues. Per germline, CDR1 SGHRS and CDR2 YFSETQ. The CDR3 loop reads CASSLARDGGYTF. Here the CDR3 DNA reads TGCGCCAGCAGCTTGGCAAGGGACGGCGGCTACACCTTC.

The chain links TRBV7-9 to TRBJ1-5; 7 nucleotides line up with TRBD1. Trimming at V came to 3 bases and at J to 4 bases, leaving 6 bases not matched to a gene. Germline V gene sequence: CDR1 SEHNR, CDR2 FQNEAQ (reference sequence). The CDR3 totals 15 residues. The CDR3 region is CASSLGLDRNQPQHF. The CDR3 nucleotides read TGTGCCAGCAGCTTGGGATTGGACAGGAATCAGCCCCAGCATTTT.

The J gene is TRBJ2-3, the V gene TRBV5-4; 8 nucleotides agree with TRBD2. The CDR3 extends over 15 amino acids. In germline, CDR1 is SGHNT, CDR2 YYREEE (reference sequence). The trim removed 4 bases at V and 2 bases at J, leaving 6 bases unmatched. CDR3 sequence: CASSPGGVNTDTQYF. CDR3 sequence (DNA): TGTGCCAGCAGCCCGGGGGGGGTGAACACAGATACGCAGTATTTT.

The rearrangement links TRBV5-1 to TRBJ2-7; 11 positions match TRBD1. In germline, CDR1 is SGHRS, CDR2 YFSETQ. The CDR3 has 14 amino acids. The V gene end was trimmed by 4 bases and the J gene end by 4 bases; junction bases not matched to a gene: 4. The DNA for the CDR3 is TGCGCCAGCAGCCCCGGGACAGGGGGTTACGAGCAGTACTTC. It specifies CASSPGTGGYEQYF.

This clone was picked up a small number of times. The chain has TRBV9 and TRBJ2-7; D perhaps matches TRBD2 (6 bases). The V end was cut by 0 bases, the J end by 0 bases, with 10 bases between. Germline V gene lookup returns CDR1 SGDLS and CDR2 YYNGEE. The CDR3 has 15 amino acids. The CDR3 sequence is CASSVEAGSSYEQYF. The CDR3, as DNA: TGTGCCAGCAGCGTAGAGGCGGGGAGCTCCTACGAGCAGTACTTC.

V is TRBV4-3 and J is TRBJ1-1, with D possibly matching TRBD1 (6 bases). The V gene's germline CDR1 is LGHNA and CDR2 YSLEER. The V end was cut by 2 bases, the J end by 0 bases, with 13 bases between. The CDR3 is made up of 16 amino acids. CDR3 protein: CASSQNLAGVNTEAFF. The CDR3 coding sequence is TGCGCCAGCAGCCAAAATCTCGCAGGGGTGAACACTGAAGCTTTCTTT.

The rearrangement links TRBV28 to TRBJ2-2; perhaps TRBD1 as D (6 bases). Germline V CDR1 and CDR2: MDHEN, SYDVKM. V gave up 5 bases and J gave up 4 bases, with 14 bases separating them. The CDR3 is made up of 15 amino acids. For the CDR3, the DNA is TGTGCCAGCAGTCCGATAAGACAGGCCACCGGGGAGCTGTTTTTT. This gives the protein CASSPIRQATGELFF. Variable domain in full (rest from reference TRBV28 and TRBJ2-2): DVKVTQSSRYLVKRTGEKVFLECVQDMDHENMFWYRQDPGLGLRLIYFSYDVKMKEKGDIPEGYSVSREKKERFSLILESASTNQTSMYLCASSPIRQATGELFFGEGSRLTVL.

The CDR3 bases are TGTGCCAGCAGCGCCTCCGGACTTAGCAATTCACCCCTCCACTTT. Its translation is CASSASGLSNSPLHF. This chain joins TRBV9 and TRBJ1-6; no definite D call. The CDR3 runs 15 residues. Germline CDR1 reads SGDLS; CDR2 reads YYNGEE. V lost 3 bases to trimming and J lost 7 bases, with 14 bases between them.